This entry lists 20 T cell receptor beta chains sequenced from one sample in a study of OX40 agonist ivuxolimab in advanced cancers. Only in-frame clones appear in the TCRdb table, and some are missing; sequencing was by immunoSEQ multiplex PCR. The data contain tens of thousands of clones, around four fifths of them singletons. The sequencing here drew on CD4+ or CD8+ T cells sorted from blood, taken in a trial of the OX40 agonist ivuxolimab. These receptors all come from an adult with an advanced solid tumor such as melanoma, head and neck, liver or kidney cancer.

This sequence joins TRBV2 and TRBJ2-5; no clear D. CDR1 is SNHLY and CDR2 is FYNNEI in the germline V gene. Trimming cost V 0 bases and J 5 bases, with 7 bases left between them. The CDR3 contains 13 residues. CDR3 coding DNA: TGTGCCAGCAGTGAAGCCCCGGAGGAGACCCAGTACTTC. Protein: CASSEAPEETQYF.

The chain couples TRBV4-1 to TRBJ1-1; D might be TRBD1 (5 bases). V lost 4 bases and J 1 base, leaving 13 bases between the germline ends. CDR3 length equals 15 residues. Germline V gene sequence: CDR1 MGHRA, CDR2 YSYEKL. The CDR3: CASSPNDSENTEAFF. Written as DNA, the CDR3 is TGCGCCAGCAGCCCGAACGACAGCGAGAACACTGAAGCTTTCTTT.

The V and J genes are TRBV19 and TRBJ1-6, with D unclear. Germline assignment: CDR1 LNHDA and CDR2 SQIVND (reference sequence). The CDR3 runs to 15 residues. The V gene lost 5 bases and the J gene lost 7 bases, with 15 bases spanning the gap. CDR3 sequence (DNA): TGTGCCAGTAGTTTGGCCCCTTTTGGGAATTCACCCCTCCACTTT. Residues: CASSLAPFGNSPLHF. Using reference TRBV19 and TRBJ1-6 for the parts outside the CDR3, the full variable domain is DGGITQSPKYLFRKEGQNVTLSCEQNLNHDAMYWYRQDPGQGLRLIYYSQIVNDFQKGDIAEGYSVSREKKESFPLTVTSAQKNPTAFYLCASSLAPFGNSPLHFGNGTRLTVT.

The chain couples TRBV7-9 to TRBJ2-7; tentatively, D is TRBD1 (7 bases). Trimming took 5 bases from V and 4 from J, leaving 18 bases between them. The germline CDR1 and CDR2 sequences are SEHNR and FQNEAQ (reference sequence). The length of the CDR3 is 15 residues. The CDR3 reads CASSHYRTGGYEQYF. The CDR3 nucleotides read TGTGCCAGCAGCCATTATAGGACAGGAGGGTACGAGCAGTACTTC.

The chain has TRBV27 and TRBJ1-5; a possible D gene is TRBD1 (5 bases). This CDR3 has 17 amino acids. CDR1 and CDR2 (germline): MNHEY, SMNVEV (reference sequence). The germline V and J ends were trimmed by 6 bases and 0 bases, with 18 bases remaining between them. The CDR3, as DNA: TGTGCCAGCAGCCCTCGAGGCGGGGGTAATAGCAATCAGCCCCAGCATTTT. Translated, it gives CASSPRGGGNSNQPQHF.

The chain employs TRBV27 and TRBJ1-6; no reliable D call. From germline, CDR1 is MNHEY and CDR2 SMNVEV (reference sequence). The CDR3 loop spans 14 amino acids. V lost 2 bases, J lost 5 bases, and 7 bases lay in between. The CDR3 here is CASSLARNNSPLHF. In DNA, the CDR3 is TGTGCCAGCAGTTTAGCAAGAAATAATTCACCCCTCCACTTT.

This chain joins TRBV7-2 and TRBJ1-6; tentatively, D is TRBD1 (5 bases). Germline CDR1 SGHTA, CDR2 FQGNSA. The CDR3 is made up of 15 amino acids. Deletions cut 0 bases from V and 8 bases from J, with 11 bases between. CDR3 nucleotides: TGTGCCAGCAGCTTAGCCGGGGGTACGGATTCACCCCTCCACTTT. Encoded protein: CASSLAGGTDSPLHF.

The chain joins TRBV15 to TRBJ1-2; D is uncertain. The V end was cut by 0 bases, the J end by 2 bases, with 4 bases between. Germline-derived CDR1 and CDR2 are LNHNV and YYDKDF (reference sequence). This CDR3 is built from 13 residues. The CDR3 nucleotides are TGTGCCACCAGCAGAGATTTGAACTATGGCTACACCTTC. Protein: CATSRDLNYGYTF.

This chain uses TRBV7-9 with TRBJ1-3; maybe TRBD1 (5 bases). From germline, CDR1 is SEHNR and CDR2 FQNEAQ (reference sequence). The CDR3 covers 17 residues. V lost 1 base and J lost 1, with 14 bases in between. Here the CDR3 DNA reads TGTGCCAGCAGCTTAGGGGACCGATTCGCGTCTGGAAACACCATATATTTT. Its translation: CASSLGDRFASGNTIYF. The full variable domain, in which reference TRBV7-9 and TRBJ1-3 provide the parts outside the CDR3, is DTGVSQNPRHKITKRGQNVTFRCDPISEHNRLYWYRQTLGQGPEFLTYFQNEAQLEKSRLLSDRFSAERPKGSFSTLEIQRTEQGDSAMYLCASSLGDRFASGNTIYFGEGSWLTVV.

This clone was detected many times. V usage is TRBV7-9 and J usage is TRBJ2-2; either TRBD1 or TRBD2 may fit D (5 bases each). With 3 bases removed from V and 6 bases from J, the gap between germline ends came to 8 bases. The CDR3 extends over 13 amino acids. Per germline, CDR1 SEHNR and CDR2 FQNEAQ (reference sequence). The DNA for the CDR3 is TGTGCCAGCAGCTTCCGGGGCGCCGGGGAGCTGTTTTTT. The encoded protein is CASSFRGAGELFF.

This rearrangement joins TRBV5-1 to TRBJ1-2; tentatively, D is TRBD1 (5 bases). This CDR3 contains 13 residues. V gave up 1 base and J gave up 5 bases, with 9 bases separating them. Germline CDR1 SGHRS, CDR2 YFSETQ. The CDR3 nucleotides read TGCGCCAGCAGCTTGACCCAGGGATATGGCTACACCTTC. Its protein is CASSLTQGYGYTF.

This chain uses TRBV30 with TRBJ1-2; 11 bases map to TRBD1. The CDR3 covers 14 residues. The V segment lost 0 bases and the J segment 4 bases; nucleotides outside the gene matches: 1. Germline V gene data show CDR1 as GTSNPN and CDR2 as SVGIG (reference sequence). The CDR3 spells CAWSVGQGGYGYTF. CDR3 nucleotides: TGTGCCTGGAGTGTGGGACAGGGGGGCTATGGCTACACCTTC.

In this sample, this clone turned up once. The chain joins TRBV5-1 to TRBJ2-1; no firm D call. With 0 bases removed from V and 3 bases from J, the gap between germline ends came to 7 bases. The CDR3 length is 14 residues. The germline CDR1 and CDR2 sequences are SGHRS and YFSETQ. CDR3 protein: CASSLAGVYNEQFF. In nucleotides, the CDR3 is TGCGCCAGCAGCTTGGCTGGGGTCTACAATGAGCAGTTCTTC. Complete variable domain (other parts from reference TRBV5-1 and TRBJ2-1): KAGVTQTPRYLIKTRGQQVTLSCSPISGHRSVSWYQQTPGQGLQFLFEYFSETQRNKGNFPGRFSGRQFSNSRSEMNVSTLELGDSALYLCASSLAGVYNEQFFGPGTRLTVL.

The chain employs TRBV28 and TRBJ1-5, with D maybe TRBD1 (6 bases). The V gene's germline CDR1 is MDHEN and CDR2 SYDVKM. The CDR3 contains 13 residues. Trimming took off 10 bases at V and 4 bases at J, with 14 bases between the two ends. The CDR3 sequence is CATSLRGNQPQHF. The CDR3 DNA reads TGTGCCACCTCCCTCAGGGGAAATCAGCCCCAGCATTTT.

The V and J genes are TRBV18 and TRBJ2-7, with D unclear. The CDR3 is 14 residues long. Germline assignment: CDR1 KGHSH and CDR2 LQKENI. The germline V and J ends were trimmed by 3 bases and 5 bases, with 14 bases remaining between them. CDR3 nucleotides: TGTGCCAGCTCACCCCCGGCTATTAGCAACGAGCAGTACTTC. It yields the protein CASSPPAISNEQYF.

The chain is built from TRBV5-4 and TRBJ1-1; D is uncertain. Germline V gene lookup returns CDR1 SGHNT and CDR2 YYREEE (reference sequence). The V and J ends lost 4 bases and 1 base respectively, with 11 bases between them. This CDR3 is 14 amino acids long. This CDR3 reads CASSQREKNTEAFF. The CDR3, as DNA: TGTGCCAGCAGCCAACGAGAGAAGAACACTGAAGCTTTCTTT.

The rearrangement joins TRBV5-8 to TRBJ2-5; 11 bases align to TRBD1. In germline, CDR1 is SGHTS, CDR2 YDEGEE. The CDR3 has 15 residues. The V gene end was trimmed by 3 bases and the J gene end by 5 bases; junction bases not matched to a gene: 6. CDR3 nucleotide sequence: TGTGCCAGCAGCTGGCGGACAGGGGGCCCCGAGACCCAGTACTTC. Protein product: CASSWRTGGPETQYF.

The chain recombines TRBV4-3 with TRBJ2-6, with TRBD1 matching over 8 bases. Looked up from germline, CDR1 is LGHNA and CDR2 is YSLEER. The V segment lost 1 base and the J segment 4 bases; nucleotides outside the gene matches: 18. This CDR3 region has 21 residues. For the CDR3, the DNA is TGCGCCAGCAGCCAAGCCCTTCCGGTAGGACAGGGCTCGTTGGGGGCCAACGTCCTGACTTTC. Residues: CASSQALPVGQGSLGANVLTF.

V gene TRBV6-4 combines with J gene TRBJ2-3; 7 positions agree with TRBD1. CDR1 MRHNA and CDR2 SNTAGT come from the germline V gene. V was pared by 6 bases and J by 0 bases, with 21 bases of the junction left unmatched. The CDR3 length is 20 residues. CDR3 region: CASSPHSPVSKGASTDTQYF. CDR3 in DNA: TGTGCCAGCAGCCCCCATTCACCCGTCTCAAAGGGGGCTAGCACAGATACGCAGTATTTT.

Only a few counts were recorded for this clone. This chain connects TRBV6-1 to TRBJ1-5; 10 bases line up with TRBD1. Germline CDR1 and CDR2: MNHNS and SASEGT. The CDR3 extends over 15 amino acids. Trimming cost V 8 bases and J 6 bases; bases outside gene matches: 10. CDR3 sequence (DNA): TGTGCCAGCTCCGCCGGGACAGGGGAAAGTCAGCCCCAGCATTTT. It is translated as CASSAGTGESQPQHF.